This entry lists 26 T cell receptor beta chains sequenced from one sample in a study of blood T cell repertoires in COVID-19. Sequencing was performed with immunoSEQ multiplex PCR; in TCRdb, only in-frame clones are kept and a portion is missing. The sample lists over 85,000 clones; 80% to 90% were seen once. Source material: peripheral blood. These receptors originate from a woman in her sixties or seventies with acute or convalescent COVID-19.

V and J are TRBV27 and TRBJ1-6, with D possibly TRBD1 on 5 matching bases. Germline-derived CDR1 and CDR2 are MNHEY and SMNVEV (reference sequence). Between the trimmed V and J ends, which lost 1 base and 6 bases, there was a span of 10 bases. The CDR3 length is 15 residues. Here the CDR3 reads CASSLWQGPNSPLHF. The CDR3 DNA sequence: TGTGCCAGCAGTTTATGGCAGGGCCCTAATTCACCCCTCCACTTT.

The CDR3 loop is CASRQGLFPHYGYTF. CDR3 coding DNA: TGTGCCTCACGACAGGGACTCTTTCCCCATTATGGCTACACCTTC. The chain has TRBV30 and TRBJ1-2; TRBD1 matches at 7 bases. This CDR3 has 15 residues. Germline trimming cut 7 bases from V and 5 bases from J; bases unmatched to any gene: 16. Looked up from germline, CDR1 is GTSNPN and CDR2 is SVGIG (reference sequence).

In nucleotides, the CDR3 is TGTGCCAGCAGTTACGAGAGGACTGGGAGCTCCTACGAGCAGTACTTC. Protein sequence: CASSYERTGSSYEQYF. V gene TRBV6-6 combines with J gene TRBJ2-7; a weak D match, TRBD2 (5 bases). This CDR3 is built from 16 residues. V was pared by 2 bases and J by 0 bases, with 14 bases between. The germline CDR1 and CDR2 sequences are MNHNY and SVGAGI (reference sequence).

The rearrangement links TRBV10-3 to TRBJ1-5, with TRBD1 matching 7 bases. CDR3 length: 12 amino acids. V shed 6 bases and J 4 bases; nucleotides not matched to a gene: 0. Per germline, CDR1 ENHRY and CDR2 SYGVKD. The CDR3 reads CAIRTGNQPQHF. CDR3 nucleotides: TGTGCCATCAGGACAGGGAATCAGCCCCAGCATTTT.

The V and J genes are TRBV2 and TRBJ1-4; TRBD1 is a possible D gene (6 bases). Per germline, CDR1 SNHLY and CDR2 FYNNEI. The CDR3 consists of 15 residues. The V end was cut by 7 bases, the J end by 5 bases, with 17 bases between. The CDR3 nucleotides read TGTGCCAGCATACTGGCGGGGGCGGGGAATGAAAAACTGTTTTTT. As protein: CASILAGAGNEKLFF.

This clone was seen only once. The V call is TRBV5-1, the J call TRBJ1-3; D call uncertain. The V gene's germline CDR1 is SGHRS and CDR2 YFSETQ. With 2 bases removed from V and 1 base from J, the gap between germline ends came to 7 bases. CDR3 size: 14 residues. The CDR3 loop is CASSFEGSGNTIYF. The CDR3 DNA sequence: TGCGCCAGCAGCTTCGAGGGTTCTGGAAACACCATATATTTT. Supplemented by reference TRBV5-1 and TRBJ1-3, the full variable domain reads KAGVTQTPRYLIKTRGQQVTLSCSPISGHRSVSWYQQTPGQGLQFLFEYFSETQRNKGNFPGRFSGRQFSNSRSEMNVSTLELGDSALYLCASSFEGSGNTIYFGEGSWLTVV.

The gene calls are TRBV6-1 and TRBJ1-6; D remains unclear. The V gene lost 2 bases and the J gene lost 10 bases, with 15 bases spanning the gap. The germline V gene encodes CDR1 MNHNS and CDR2 SASEGT. The CDR3 runs 15 residues. Here the CDR3 DNA reads TGTGCCAGCAGTGAATTCGGTAAATTAAACTCACCCCTCCACTTT. As protein: CASSEFGKLNSPLHF.

The gene calls are TRBV28 and TRBJ2-1; D unresolved. V was cut by 8 bases and J by 6 bases, with 17 bases left in between. CDR1 and CDR2 (germline): MDHEN, SYDVKM. The length of the CDR3 is 14 residues. Here the CDR3 reads CASHASGKANEQFF. The CDR3 DNA reads TGTGCCAGCCATGCCTCGGGTAAGGCCAATGAGCAGTTCTTC.

This sequence joins TRBV5-1 and TRBJ2-5; no clear D gene. The CDR3 totals 16 residues. Trimming took off 0 bases at V and 1 base at J, with 13 bases between the two ends. In germline, CDR1 is SGHRS, CDR2 YFSETQ. The CDR3 nucleotides read TGCGCCAGCAGCTTGGCGGTGAAAAGCGTCCAAGAGACCCAGTACTTC. Amino acid sequence: CASSLAVKSVQETQYF.

This rearrangement joins TRBV3-1 (or the pseudogene TRBV3-2) to TRBJ1-5; TRBD1 matches 8 bases. This CDR3 is built from 14 residues. The germline CDR1 and CDR2 sequences are LGHDT and YNNKEL (reference sequence). The V segment lost 4 bases and the J segment 1 base; nucleotides outside the gene matches: 0. DNA of the CDR3: TGTGCCAGCAGCCGGACAGGGAGCAATCAGCCCCAGCATTTT. As protein: CASSRTGSNQPQHF.

The chain employs TRBV28 and TRBJ2-1; TRBD1 is a possible D gene (6 bases). V was shortened by 6 bases and J by 0 bases, with 15 bases between the two germline ends. The CDR3 is made up of 16 amino acids. Germline assignment: CDR1 MDHEN and CDR2 SYDVKM. CDR3 coding DNA: TGTGCCAGCAGCCAGAGGGGGTTAAGCTCCTACAATGAGCAGTTCTTC. Translation gives CASSQRGLSSYNEQFF. The whole variable domain, filled in from reference TRBV28 and TRBJ2-1, reads DVKVTQSSRYLVKRTGEKVFLECVQDMDHENMFWYRQDPGLGLRLIYFSYDVKMKEKGDIPEGYSVSREKKERFSLILESASTNQTSMYLCASSQRGLSSYNEQFFGPGTRLTVL.

DNA for the CDR3: TGTGCCAGCAGCTTAGTACACCCGGGTGAAAGCTCCTATAATTCACCCCTCCACTTT. The encoded protein is CASSLVHPGESSYNSPLHF. The chain is built from TRBV7-8 and TRBJ1-6; D uncertain. Looked up from germline, CDR1 is SGHVS and CDR2 is FQNEAQ. V was trimmed by 1 base and J by 0 bases, leaving 16 bases between them. The CDR3 is 19 amino acids.

The chain links TRBV19 to TRBJ1-2; D call uncertain. This CDR3 has 15 amino acids. V was clipped by 3 bases and J by 2 bases, with 13 bases between them. Germline CDR1 and CDR2: LNHDA and SQIVND (reference sequence). CDR3: CASSIRLTQNYGYTF. The CDR3 nucleotides read TGTGCCAGTAGTATCCGCCTCACACAAAACTATGGCTACACCTTC.

The DNA of the CDR3 is TGTGCCAGCTCATCAAGTCCCCCGGGTCCAACTAATGAAAAACTGTTTTTT. Its translation: CASSSSPPGPTNEKLFF. The chain uses TRBV18 and TRBJ1-4; D not resolved. V dropped 5 bases and J dropped 0 bases, with 16 bases sitting between them. The CDR3 is made up of 17 amino acids. Per germline, CDR1 KGHSH and CDR2 LQKENI.

This sequence joins TRBV6-5 and TRBJ1-6; D gene unclear. The V gene's germline CDR1 is MNHEY and CDR2 SVGAGI. CDR3 size: 14 residues. Trimming took off 6 bases at V and 5 bases at J, with 11 bases between the two ends. The CDR3 coding sequence is TGTGCCAGCAGAACAGAGTGGGATAATTCACCCCTCCACTTT. Its translation is CASRTEWDNSPLHF.

This clone is a singleton in its sample. The genes are TRBV11-2 and TRBJ2-3; 9 bases match TRBD2. Trimming cost V 2 bases and J 1 base; bases outside gene matches: 7. This CDR3 has 17 amino acids. The germline V gene has CDR1 SGHAT and CDR2 FQNNGV. CDR3 DNA sequence: TGTGCCAGCAGCTTACCTATAGCGGGGGTTCGCACAGATACGCAGTATTTT. Amino acid sequence: CASSLPIAGVRTDTQYF.

The rearrangement uses TRBV11-2 and TRBJ2-1; possibly TRBD2 for D (7 bases). V lost 5 bases and J 3 bases, leaving 17 bases between the germline ends. Germline V gene sequence: CDR1 SGHAT, CDR2 FQNNGV. The CDR3 is 16 residues long. The CDR3 loop is CASSPRGSGHYNEQFF. CDR3 DNA sequence: TGTGCCAGCAGCCCCAGGGGTAGCGGGCACTACAATGAGCAGTTCTTC.

This CDR3 is CASSHPTGSSYNEQFF. In DNA, the CDR3 is TGTGCCAGCAGCCACCCGACGGGGAGCTCCTACAATGAGCAGTTCTTC. V is TRBV3-1 (or the pseudogene TRBV3-2) and J is TRBJ2-1; D is possibly TRBD2 (5 bases). CDR1 LGHDT and CDR2 YNNKEL come from the germline V gene (reference sequence). The CDR3 has 16 residues. Trimming cost V 3 bases and J 0 bases, with 12 bases left between them.

The CDR3: CASSVGQAINEKLFF. The CDR3 DNA follows: TGTGCCAGCAGCGTAGGCCAGGCCATTAATGAAAAACTGTTTTTT. This chain connects TRBV9 to TRBJ1-4, with D uncertain. V lost 0 bases and J lost 4, with 10 bases in between. Germline V lookup: CDR1 SGDLS, CDR2 YYNGEE. The CDR3 is 15 amino acids.

The chain joins TRBV9 to TRBJ2-7; D unresolved. Germline loops: CDR1 SGDLS, CDR2 YYNGEE. The CDR3 spans 13 residues. The ends were cut back, 2 bases at V and 1 base at J, with 7 bases in the middle. In nucleotides, the CDR3 is TGTGCCAGCAGCGTCACCGGGTCCTACGAGCAGTACTTC. Protein sequence: CASSVTGSYEQYF.

The chain employs TRBV5-1 and TRBJ2-5, with 10 bases aligning to TRBD2. The germline CDR1 and CDR2 sequences are SGHRS and YFSETQ. There are 15 residues in the CDR3. V lost 4 bases to trimming and J lost 2 bases; unmatched junction nucleotides: 5. In nucleotides, the CDR3 is TGCGCCAGCAGCCTGGGACTAGCGATTCAAGAGACCCAGTACTTC. Translation gives CASSLGLAIQETQYF.

The J gene is TRBJ2-1, the V gene TRBV7-8, with 15 bases matching TRBD2. Germline V gene lookup returns CDR1 SGHVS and CDR2 FQNEAQ. The trim removed 5 bases at V and 8 bases at J, leaving 10 bases unmatched. The length of the CDR3 is 17 residues. CDR3 in DNA: TGTGCCAGCAGCCCGGAGGGACTAGCGGGAGGATATTATGAGCAGTTCTTC. Residues: CASSPEGLAGGYYEQFF.

The V call is TRBV28, the J call TRBJ2-3; 10 nucleotides agree with TRBD2. Germline lookup yields CDR1 MDHEN and CDR2 SYDVKM. The V and J ends lost 2 bases and 14 bases, in that order; junction bases with no gene match: 4. The CDR3 is 12 amino acids. CDR3 nucleotide sequence: TGTGCCAGCAGTTTAGCTAGCGGGAGTTCGTATTTT. Its protein is CASSLASGSSYF.

This chain links TRBV4-1 with TRBJ1-2; tentatively, D is TRBD1 (6 bases). This CDR3 region has 20 residues. V was cut by 1 base and J by 4 bases, with 28 bases left in between. Germline-derived CDR1 and CDR2 are MGHRA and YSYEKL. In nucleotides, the CDR3 is TGCGCCAGCAGCCAAGGACGAGCACCGGGACAAAGGGGGGGAACCTATGGCTACACCTTC. This gives the protein CASSQGRAPGQRGGTYGYTF.

This sequence joins TRBV3-1 (or the pseudogene TRBV3-2) and TRBJ1-2, with 8 positions matching TRBD1. This CDR3 region has 15 residues. The V and J ends lost 3 bases and 4 bases, in that order; junction bases with no gene match: 7. Germline CDR1 and CDR2: LGHDT and YNNKEL (reference sequence). CDR3 region: CASSHVRQGIYGYTF. CDR3 coding DNA: TGTGCCAGCAGCCACGTGAGACAGGGGATCTATGGCTACACCTTC.

V gene TRBV2 combines with J gene TRBJ1-5, with D perhaps TRBD1 (6 bases). Trimming cost V 6 bases and J 4 bases, with 13 bases left between them. Germline assignment: CDR1 SNHLY and CDR2 FYNNEI. This CDR3 contains 14 residues. The DNA of the CDR3 is TGTGCCAGCAGCAAATCACAGGGTAATCAGCCCCAGCATTTT. This gives the protein CASSKSQGNQPQHF.